This T cell receptor beta chain was obtained from a study of blood T cell repertoires in COVID-19. The overall study: Samples representing acute and convalescent COVID-19 were sourced from the United States, Italy and Spain.

This clone was observed a single time. The protocol was immunoSEQ multiplex PCR, while the TCRdb copy is restricted to in-frame clones and leaves out a portion. This repertoire shows about 150,000 clones, over 70% found once; its top ten account for just over 0.55%. Germline trimming cut 3 bases from V and 6 bases from J; bases unmatched to any gene: 6. CDR1 is MRHNA, CDR2 SNTAGT, per germline. The CDR3 has 14 residues. The material sequenced was peripheral blood. The chain combines TRBV6-4 with TRBJ2-3, with 7 bases identical to TRBD1. This TCR was sampled from a man between 60 and 70 years old with acute or convalescent COVID-19. The DNA of the CDR3 is TGTGCCAGCAGTGATGGGACAGCCTTGGATACGCAGTATTTT. Its protein product is CASSDGTALDTQYF.